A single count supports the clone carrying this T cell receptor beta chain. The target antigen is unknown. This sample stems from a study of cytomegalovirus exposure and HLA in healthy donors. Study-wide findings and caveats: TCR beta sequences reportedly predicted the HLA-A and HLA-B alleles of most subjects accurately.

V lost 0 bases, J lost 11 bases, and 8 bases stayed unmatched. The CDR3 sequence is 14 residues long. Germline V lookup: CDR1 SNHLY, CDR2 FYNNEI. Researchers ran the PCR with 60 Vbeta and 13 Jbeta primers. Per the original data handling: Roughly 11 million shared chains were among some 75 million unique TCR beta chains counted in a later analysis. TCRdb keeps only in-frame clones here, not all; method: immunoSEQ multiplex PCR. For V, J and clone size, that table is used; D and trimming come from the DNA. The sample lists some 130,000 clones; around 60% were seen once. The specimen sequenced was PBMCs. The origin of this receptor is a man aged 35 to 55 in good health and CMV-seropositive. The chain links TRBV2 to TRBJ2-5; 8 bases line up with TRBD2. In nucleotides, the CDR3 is TGTGCCAGCAGTGAAGCGCTTCGGGGGGGCTCGCAGTACTTC. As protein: CASSEALRGGSQYF.